This T cell receptor beta chain was sequenced for a study of persistence of HIV-infected CD4 T cells. The CDR3 length is 12 residues. Germline V gives CDR1 LNHDA, CDR2 SQIVND (reference sequence). V lost 7 bases to trimming and J lost 7 bases, with 8 bases between them. The table lists this clone with a few counts. Its antigen is not known. General study findings and limits: CMV- and Gag-responding cells had lower TCRbeta richness than CD3/CD28-responding cells.

The immunoSEQ assay was version 4, run in survey mode. Using immunoSEQ multiplex PCR, the repertoire was profiled, and TCRdb retains in-frame clones only, with some absent. This sample has 15,000 to 20,000 clones; less than 70% occur once, and the top ten carry 6.5% to 8.5%. The stimulus was lysate of CMV-infected fibroblasts, around 10 ug/mL. Sorting selected CD4+ T cells upregulating both CD40 ligand and CD69. Plasma HIV-1 RNA stayed below 50 copies/mL for at least 4 years. This receptor was taken from an adult woman with HIV who was CMV-seropositive. The chain carries TRBV19 and TRBJ1-6; D is possibly TRBD1 (5 bases). The specimen was CD4+ T cells sorted from PBMCs after roughly 19-hour stimulation, collected from a patient who received antiretroviral therapy. This chain's CDR3 is CASMGPNSPLHF. The CDR3 bases are TGTGCCAGTATGGGACCCAATTCACCCCTCCACTTT.